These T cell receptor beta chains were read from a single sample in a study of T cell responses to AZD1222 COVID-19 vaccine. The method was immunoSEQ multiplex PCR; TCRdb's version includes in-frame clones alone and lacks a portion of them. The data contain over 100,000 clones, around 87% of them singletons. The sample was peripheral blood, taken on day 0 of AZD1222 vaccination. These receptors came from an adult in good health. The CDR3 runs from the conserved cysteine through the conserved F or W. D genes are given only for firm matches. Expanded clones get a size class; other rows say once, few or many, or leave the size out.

cdr3_aa: CASSQRTSGKGAANIQYF; cdr3_nt: TGTGCCAGCAGCCAACGGACTAGCGGGAAGGGGGCAGCAAACATTCAGTACTTC; d_call: TRBD2; j_call: TRBJ2-4; clone_size: NA; v_call: TRBV3-1/TRBV3-2
cdr3_aa: CASSLISGTTGELFF; cdr3_nt: TGCGCCAGCAGCCTAATATCAGGCACGACCGGGGAGCTGTTTTTT; d_call: NA; j_call: TRBJ2-2; clone_size: NA; v_call: TRBV4-3
cdr3_aa: CASRPGEVTNEQFF; cdr3_nt: TGTGCCAGCAGACCCGGGGAGGTTACCAATGAGCAGTTCTTC; d_call: NA; j_call: TRBJ2-1; clone_size: NA; v_call: TRBV28
cdr3_aa: CASSEGSYGYTF; cdr3_nt: TGTGCCAGCAGTGAAGGGAGCTATGGCTACACCTTC; d_call: NA; j_call: TRBJ1-2; clone_size: few; v_call: TRBV2
cdr3_aa: CASSLDPRTGDIVAGEEQYF; cdr3_nt: TGTGCCAGCAGTTTAGATCCTCGGACAGGGGATATTGTAGCGGGAGAAGAGCAGTACTTC; d_call: NA; j_call: TRBJ2-7; clone_size: NA; v_call: TRBV6-2/TRBV6-3
cdr3_aa: CAAARAAADTQYF; cdr3_nt: TGTGCGGCTGCCAGGGCAGCCGCAGATACGCAGTATTTT; d_call: NA; j_call: TRBJ2-3; clone_size: NA; v_call: TRBV7-9
cdr3_aa: CASSQEVAGGLRETQYF; cdr3_nt: TGTGCCAGCAGCCAAGAAGTAGCGGGGGGGCTTCGGGAGACCCAGTACTTC; d_call: TRBD2; j_call: TRBJ2-5; clone_size: NA; v_call: TRBV14
cdr3_aa: CASSQQFSETQYF; cdr3_nt: TGTGCCAGCAGCCAACAGTTTTCCGAGACCCAGTACTTC; d_call: NA; j_call: TRBJ2-5; clone_size: NA; v_call: TRBV4-2
cdr3_aa: CATRDSGETGANVLTF; cdr3_nt: TGTGCCACCAGGGACAGTGGGGAAACTGGGGCCAACGTCCTGACTTTC; d_call: NA; j_call: TRBJ2-6; clone_size: NA; v_call: TRBV24-1
cdr3_aa: CASSITFGGGRYGYTF; cdr3_nt: TGTGCCAGCAGTATAACTTTCGGAGGGGGCCGCTATGGCTACACCTTC; d_call: TRBD1; j_call: TRBJ1-2; clone_size: NA; v_call: TRBV28
cdr3_aa: CASAGCDCLVRGSNQPQHF; cdr3_nt: TGTGCCAGCGCAGGTTGTGATTGTCTTGTGCGGGGCAGCAATCAGCCCCAGCATTTT; d_call: NA; j_call: TRBJ1-5; clone_size: NA; v_call: TRBV7-3
cdr3_aa: CATSREPTDTQYF; cdr3_nt: TGTGCCACCAGCAGAGAGCCCACAGATACGCAGTATTTT; d_call: NA; j_call: TRBJ2-3; clone_size: NA; v_call: TRBV15
cdr3_aa: CASSLGQGKGYTF; cdr3_nt: TGTGCCAGCAGTTTAGGGCAGGGCAAAGGCTACACCTTC; d_call: NA; j_call: TRBJ1-2; clone_size: NA; v_call: TRBV12-3/TRBV12-4
cdr3_aa: CASSLGEKSTDTQYF; cdr3_nt: TGTGCCAGCAGCCTGGGCGAGAAAAGTACAGATACGCAGTATTTT; d_call: NA; j_call: TRBJ2-3; clone_size: few; v_call: TRBV6-2/TRBV6-3
cdr3_aa: CASSPTLQSSYNSPLHF; cdr3_nt: TGTGCCAGCAGCCCAACGTTACAGAGCTCCTATAATTCACCCCTCCACTTT; d_call: NA; j_call: TRBJ1-6; clone_size: few; v_call: TRBV7-8
cdr3_aa: CASSLAKGQGSTEAFF; cdr3_nt: TGCGCCAGCAGCTTGGCAAAGGGACAGGGTAGCACTGAAGCTTTCTTT; d_call: TRBD1; j_call: TRBJ1-1; clone_size: NA; v_call: TRBV5-1
cdr3_aa: CASSLLANREEQYF; cdr3_nt: TGTGCCAGCAGTTTACTTGCCAACAGGGAGGAGCAGTACTTC; d_call: NA; j_call: TRBJ2-7; clone_size: once; v_call: TRBV28
cdr3_aa: CASSEDRGGYQPQHF; cdr3_nt: TGTGCCAGCAGCGAAGACAGGGGAGGCTATCAGCCCCAGCATTTT; d_call: TRBD1; j_call: TRBJ1-5; clone_size: once; v_call: TRBV2
cdr3_aa: CASITGGSSNQPQHF; cdr3_nt: TGTGCCAGCATCACGGGGGGATCCAGCAATCAGCCCCAGCATTTT; d_call: NA; j_call: TRBJ1-5; clone_size: NA; v_call: TRBV6-5
cdr3_aa: CASSPRGSGGRNGELFF; cdr3_nt: TGTGCCAGCAGCCCAAGAGGTAGCGGGGGCCGCAACGGGGAGCTGTTTTTT; d_call: TRBD2; j_call: TRBJ2-2; clone_size: NA; v_call: TRBV7-4
cdr3_aa: CASSFRGMAEAFF; cdr3_nt: TGCGCCAGCAGCTTCAGGGGTATGGCTGAAGCTTTCTTT; d_call: NA; j_call: TRBJ1-1; clone_size: NA; v_call: TRBV5-1
cdr3_aa: CASSQGVRNQPQHF; cdr3_nt: TGTGCCAGCAGCCAAGGGGTTCGCAATCAGCCCCAGCATTTT; d_call: NA; j_call: TRBJ1-5; clone_size: NA; v_call: TRBV5-8
cdr3_aa: CASSRSRQGNTEAFF; cdr3_nt: TGTGCCAGCAGCCGAAGCCGACAGGGGAACACTGAAGCTTTCTTT; d_call: TRBD1; j_call: TRBJ1-1; clone_size: NA; v_call: TRBV6-5
cdr3_aa: CASSYHRQSGELFF; cdr3_nt: TGTGCCAGCAGTTACCATCGCCAAAGCGGGGAGCTGTTTTTT; d_call: NA; j_call: TRBJ2-2; clone_size: NA; v_call: TRBV7-9
cdr3_aa: CASGFTVGTGDFYGYTF; cdr3_nt: TGTGCTAGTGGTTTCACCGTGGGGACAGGGGATTTTTATGGCTACACCTTC; d_call: TRBD1; j_call: TRBJ1-2; clone_size: once; v_call: TRBV12-5
cdr3_aa: CARRKLGQKNTEAFF; cdr3_nt: TGTGCCAGAAGGAAACTGGGACAGAAGAACACTGAAGCTTTCTTT; d_call: TRBD1; j_call: TRBJ1-1; clone_size: NA; v_call: TRBV5-3
cdr3_aa: CASSPGAGTGNEQYF; cdr3_nt: TGTGCCAGCTCACCAGGGGCCGGGACAGGGAACGAGCAGTACTTC; d_call: TRBD1; j_call: TRBJ2-7; clone_size: NA; v_call: TRBV18
cdr3_aa: CASSWGREGGSNYGYTF; cdr3_nt: TGTGCCAGCAGCTGGGGCCGAGAAGGGGGTTCTAACTATGGCTACACCTTC; d_call: NA; j_call: TRBJ1-2; clone_size: NA; v_call: TRBV7-9
cdr3_aa: CAWWGVDRTNYGYTF; cdr3_nt: TGTGCCTGGTGGGGCGTGGACAGGACTAACTATGGCTACACCTTC; d_call: TRBD1; j_call: TRBJ1-2; clone_size: NA; v_call: TRBV30